The present T cell receptor beta chain was sequenced within a study of OX40 agonist ivuxolimab in advanced cancers. The wider study: Patients with hepatocellular carcinoma, melanoma, renal cell or head and neck cancer made up the dose-escalation patients.

Generated by immunoSEQ multiplex PCR, the TCRdb table keeps only in-frame clones and is missing some. Counted here are approximately 94,000 clones, approximately 91% occurring once; the ten biggest clones make up about 0.17%. Germline V gives CDR1 SNHLY, CDR2 FYNNEI. The CDR3 is 14 amino acids. Trimming took 6 bases from V and 1 from J, leaving 9 bases between them. This clone occurred once. The chain combines TRBV2 with TRBJ2-2, with D hard to call. The clonotype originates from an adult with an advanced solid tumor such as melanoma, head and neck, liver or kidney cancer. The sample here was CD4+ or CD8+ T cells sorted from blood, taken in a trial of the OX40 agonist ivuxolimab. This chain's CDR3 is CASSDPLNTGELFF. For the CDR3, the DNA is TGTGCCAGCAGCGACCCGCTGAACACCGGGGAGCTGTTTTTT.